This T cell receptor beta chain was identified in a study of CD8 T cells in ankylosing spondylitis. This clonotype was seen more than once but under ten times. Its target is not known. The V end lost 4 bases, the J end lost 6 bases, and 18 bases lay between the germline ends. From germline, CDR1 is DFQATT and CDR2 SNEGSKA (reference sequence). There are 14 residues in the CDR3. Whole-study findings and limits: Earlier authors reported some of these motif variants in reactive arthritis synovial fluid and blood. Made up of 7 to 9 highly homologous variants, a TCR beta motif appeared characteristic of ankylosing spondylitis blood.

Via MiXCR, TCRdb re-called the 5' RACE reads, giving one row per CDR3 protein. The sample lists about 240,000 distinct CDR3 sequences; about 11% were seen once. This rearrangement joins TRBV20-1 to TRBJ1-1, with a tentative D call TRBD1 (5 bases). Sequenced: blood, either unsorted or a sorted T cell fraction (not recorded which). This receptor was taken from a male donor with ankylosing spondylitis or in good health (not recorded which). Written as DNA, the CDR3 is TGCAGTGCTACGGCCGACGTTATGGGGGCTGAAGCTTTCTTT. Its translation: CSATADVMGAEAFF.